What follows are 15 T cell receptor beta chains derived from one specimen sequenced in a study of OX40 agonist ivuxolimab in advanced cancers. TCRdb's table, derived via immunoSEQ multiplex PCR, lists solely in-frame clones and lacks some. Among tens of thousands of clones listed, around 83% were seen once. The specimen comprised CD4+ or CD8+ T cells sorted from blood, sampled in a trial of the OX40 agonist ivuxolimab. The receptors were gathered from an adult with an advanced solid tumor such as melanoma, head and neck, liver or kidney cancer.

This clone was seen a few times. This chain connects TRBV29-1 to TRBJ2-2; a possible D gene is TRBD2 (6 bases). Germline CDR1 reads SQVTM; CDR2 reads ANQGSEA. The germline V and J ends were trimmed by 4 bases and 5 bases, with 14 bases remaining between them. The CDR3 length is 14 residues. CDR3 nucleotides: TGCAGCGTTGTTGAGGGACTGACTACCGGGGAGCTGTTTTTT. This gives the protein CSVVEGLTTGELFF.

The CDR3 region is CASTAGSEETQYF. The CDR3 DNA sequence: TGTGCCAGCACTGCCGGAAGTGAAGAGACCCAGTACTTC. V gene TRBV28 combines with J gene TRBJ2-5, with D uncertain. Germline V gene sequence: CDR1 MDHEN, CDR2 SYDVKM. This CDR3 spans 13 amino acids. V lost 7 bases to trimming and J lost 3 bases, with 12 bases between them.

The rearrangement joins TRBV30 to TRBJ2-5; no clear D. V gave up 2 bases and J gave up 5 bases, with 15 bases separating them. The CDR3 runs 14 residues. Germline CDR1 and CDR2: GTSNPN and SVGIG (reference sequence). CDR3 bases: TGTGCCTGGAGTCCCCGACCCGATTGGGAGACCCAGTACTTC. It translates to CAWSPRPDWETQYF.

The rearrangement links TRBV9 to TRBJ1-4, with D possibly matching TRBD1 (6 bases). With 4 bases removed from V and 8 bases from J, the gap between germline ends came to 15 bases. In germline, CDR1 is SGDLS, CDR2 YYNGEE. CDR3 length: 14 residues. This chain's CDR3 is CASSPSGRGEKLFF. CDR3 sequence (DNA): TGTGCCAGCAGCCCCTCGGGCAGGGGAGAAAAACTGTTTTTT.

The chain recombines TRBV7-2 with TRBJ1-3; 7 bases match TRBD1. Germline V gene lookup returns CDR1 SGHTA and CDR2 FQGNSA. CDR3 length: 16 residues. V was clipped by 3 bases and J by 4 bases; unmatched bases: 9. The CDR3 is CASSFTGVSGGNTIYF. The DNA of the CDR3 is TGTGCCAGCAGCTTCACAGGGGTGTCGGGAGGAAACACCATATATTTT.

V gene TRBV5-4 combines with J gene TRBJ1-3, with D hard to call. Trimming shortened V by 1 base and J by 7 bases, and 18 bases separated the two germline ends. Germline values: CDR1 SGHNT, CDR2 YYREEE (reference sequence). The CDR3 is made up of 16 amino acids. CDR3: CASSLFTVTGKNTIYF. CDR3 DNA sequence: TGTGCCAGCAGCTTGTTTACAGTTACGGGAAAGAACACCATATATTTT. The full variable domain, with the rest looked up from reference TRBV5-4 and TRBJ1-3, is ETGVTQSPTHLIKTRGQQVTLRCSSQSGHNTVSWYQQALGQGPQFIFQYYREEENGRGNFPPRFSGLQFPNYSSELNVNALELDDSALYLCASSLFTVTGKNTIYFGEGSWLTVV.

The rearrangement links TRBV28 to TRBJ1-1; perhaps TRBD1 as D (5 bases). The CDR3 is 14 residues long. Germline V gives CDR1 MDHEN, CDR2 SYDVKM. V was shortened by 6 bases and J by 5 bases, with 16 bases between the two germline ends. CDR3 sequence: CASRVNRRYTEAFF. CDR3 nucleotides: TGTGCCAGCAGAGTTAACAGGAGATATACTGAAGCTTTCTTT.

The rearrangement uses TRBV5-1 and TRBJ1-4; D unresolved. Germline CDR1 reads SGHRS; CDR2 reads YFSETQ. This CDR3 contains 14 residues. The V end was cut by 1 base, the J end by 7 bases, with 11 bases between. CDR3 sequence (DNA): TGCGCCAGCAGCTTGAACCAGAACGGTGAAAAACTGTTTTTT. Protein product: CASSLNQNGEKLFF.

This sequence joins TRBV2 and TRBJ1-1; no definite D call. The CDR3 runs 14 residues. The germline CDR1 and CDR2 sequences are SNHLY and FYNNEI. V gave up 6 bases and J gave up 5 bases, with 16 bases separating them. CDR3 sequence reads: CASRGPIVETEAFF. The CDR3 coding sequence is TGTGCCAGCAGGGGCCCGATAGTCGAGACTGAAGCTTTCTTT.

The CDR3 DNA reads as TGTGCCAGCAATCGACTAGCGGACTACAATGAGCAGTTCTTC. This sequence encodes CASNRLADYNEQFF. This chain uses TRBV28 with TRBJ2-1, with TRBD2 identical over 9 bases. V lost 7 bases, J lost 3 bases, and 4 bases stayed unmatched. The CDR3 has 14 amino acids. Germline V gene lookup returns CDR1 MDHEN and CDR2 SYDVKM.

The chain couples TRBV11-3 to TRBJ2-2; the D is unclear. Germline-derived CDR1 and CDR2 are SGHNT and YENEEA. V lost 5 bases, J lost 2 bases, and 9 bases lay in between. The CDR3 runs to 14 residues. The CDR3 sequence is CASSHRHNTGELFF. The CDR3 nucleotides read TGTGCCAGCAGCCACCGACACAACACCGGGGAGCTGTTTTTT.

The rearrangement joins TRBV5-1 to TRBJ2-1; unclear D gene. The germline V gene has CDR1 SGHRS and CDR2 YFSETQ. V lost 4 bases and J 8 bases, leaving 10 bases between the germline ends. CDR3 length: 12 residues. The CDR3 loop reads CASSGPLYEQFF. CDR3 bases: TGCGCCAGCAGCGGGCCTTTGTATGAGCAGTTCTTC.

The CDR3 nucleotides read TGTGCCAGCAGACCACAGGGGGCCTACTCTAACACTGAAGCTTTCTTT. This translates into CASRPQGAYSNTEAFF. This sequence joins TRBV6-6 and TRBJ1-1; 9 bases line up with TRBD1. Trimming at V came to 6 bases and at J to 2 bases, leaving 10 bases not matched to a gene. Looked up from germline, CDR1 is MNHNY and CDR2 is SVGAGI (reference sequence). The CDR3 length is 16 residues.

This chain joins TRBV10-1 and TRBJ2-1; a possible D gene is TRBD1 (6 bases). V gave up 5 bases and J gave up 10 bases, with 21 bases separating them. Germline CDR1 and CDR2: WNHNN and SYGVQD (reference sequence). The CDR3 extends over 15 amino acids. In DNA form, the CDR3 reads TGCGCCAGCAGTTTAACCGGGACAACTTCTCAAGAGCAGTTCTTC. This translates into CASSLTGTTSQEQFF.

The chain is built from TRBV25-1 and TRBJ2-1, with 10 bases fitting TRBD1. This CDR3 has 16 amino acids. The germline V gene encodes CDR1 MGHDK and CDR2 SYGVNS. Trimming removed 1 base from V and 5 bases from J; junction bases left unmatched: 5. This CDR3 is CASSELTGGRDNEQFF. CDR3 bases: TGTGCCAGCAGTGAATTGACAGGGGGCCGGGACAATGAGCAGTTCTTC.